This passage covers 15 T cell receptor beta chains from one sample sequenced in a study of shared clonotypes between healthy human individuals. Produced via immunoSEQ multiplex PCR; TCRdb's table is partial and in-frame only. The sample gives about 1.1 million clones, approximately 78% of which show up once; roughly 0.61% is in the top ten. Sequencing input: memory CD4+ T cells from PBMCs. Described subset: CD45RA-negative fraction. The receptors shown here come from a man between 18 and 35 years old in good health. Some clones in this sample may be carry-over from other donors' samples.

The chain uses TRBV6-1 and TRBJ1-4; no reliable D call. Germline V CDR1 and CDR2: MNHNS, SASEGT. The CDR3 is 14 amino acids. The V and J ends lost 4 bases and 8 bases respectively, with 14 bases between them. CDR3 sequence: CASSAPGAGEKLFF. CDR3 DNA sequence: TGTGCCAGCAGTGCGCCCGGTGCAGGAGAAAAACTGTTTTTT.

As DNA, the CDR3 is TGTGCCAGCAGCTTAGGAGGCGGACAGGGGTTCCAAGAGACCCAGTACTTC. This codes for CASSLGGGQGFQETQYF. The chain is built from TRBV7-6 and TRBJ2-5; TRBD1 matches at 9 bases. CDR1 SGHVS and CDR2 FNYEAQ come from the germline V gene. V shed 1 base and J 1 base; nucleotides not matched to a gene: 7. The CDR3 contains 17 residues.

The V and J genes are TRBV7-8 and TRBJ1-2; 7 bases align to TRBD1. The length of the CDR3 is 13 residues. Germline V CDR1 and CDR2: SGHVS, FQNEAQ. V gave up 5 bases and J gave up 4 bases; unmatched junction bases: 4. The CDR3 reads CASSLRTGYGYTF. The DNA for the CDR3 is TGTGCCAGCAGCCTCCGGACAGGCTATGGCTACACCTTC.

A note on this clone: The same CDR3 arises from other DNA sequences in this sample as well. The genes are TRBV30 and TRBJ1-2; D is unresolved. Trimming cost V 0 bases and J 4 bases, with 9 bases left between them. The CDR3 is 13 amino acids. The germline V gene encodes CDR1 GTSNPN and CDR2 SVGIG (reference sequence). The CDR3 loop is CAWSVGGPYGYTF. DNA for the CDR3: TGTGCCTGGAGTGTGGGAGGGCCCTATGGCTACACCTTC. Full variable domain (remainder filled in from reference TRBV30 and TRBJ1-2): SQTIHQWPATLVQPVGSPLSLECTVEGTSNPNLYWYRQAAGRGLQLLFYSVGIGQISSEVPQNLSASRPQDRQFILSSKKLLLSDSGFYLCAWSVGGPYGYTFGSGTRLTVV.

The chain combines TRBV9 with TRBJ2-2, with 9 bases lining up with TRBD2. Germline V gives CDR1 SGDLS, CDR2 YYNGEE. The CDR3 extends over 15 amino acids. Trimming at V came to 2 bases and at J to 4 bases, leaving 3 bases not matched to a gene. The CDR3 reads CASSVGLASTGELFF. The DNA for the CDR3 is TGTGCCAGCAGCGTCGGACTAGCGTCCACCGGGGAGCTGTTTTTT. Full variable domain (rest looked up from reference TRBV9 and TRBJ2-2): DSGVTQTPKHLITATGQRVTLRCSPRSGDLSVYWYQQSLDQGLQFLIQYYNGEERAKGNILERFSAQQFPDLHSELNLSSLELGDSALYFCASSVGLASTGELFFGEGSRLTVL.

This clone was detected only a few times. In the same sample, other DNA sequences code for this CDR3. The gene calls are TRBV7-2 and TRBJ1-1, with D possibly matching TRBD1 (6 bases). The germline V gene has CDR1 SGHTA and CDR2 FQGNSA. The CDR3 is 14 amino acids. V lost 5 bases, J lost 1 base, and 11 bases lay in between. CDR3: CASSPGAANTEAFF. DNA for the CDR3: TGTGCCAGCAGCCCAGGGGCGGCGAACACTGAAGCTTTCTTT.

Only one count was recorded for this clone. CDR3 in DNA: TGTGCCAGCAGCCTTGGGACTATCTTCAATGAGCAGTTCTTC. Encoded protein: CASSLGTIFNEQFF. The chain has TRBV7-8 and TRBJ2-1; 7 positions agree with TRBD2. Per germline, CDR1 SGHVS and CDR2 FQNEAQ. CDR3 length: 14 amino acids. With V trimmed by 5 bases and J by 6 bases, 7 bases remained unmatched.

This chain's CDR3 is CASSTQQGQETQYF. CDR3 coding DNA: TGTGCCAGCAGCACCCAACAGGGACAAGAGACCCAGTACTTC. This rearrangement joins TRBV9 to TRBJ2-5; D perhaps matches TRBD1 (6 bases). V was cut by 4 bases and J by 2 bases, with 12 bases left in between. Germline CDR1 SGDLS, CDR2 YYNGEE. The CDR3 is 14 residues long.

This clone was recorded once. The chain carries TRBV7-8 and TRBJ1-2; no clear D. CDR3 size: 13 residues. Germline CDR1 SGHVS, CDR2 FQNEAQ. The germline V and J ends were trimmed by 6 bases and 3 bases, with 11 bases remaining between them. CDR3 loop: CASSGRLDYGYTF. CDR3 bases: TGTGCCAGCAGTGGGAGACTAGACTATGGCTACACCTTC.

The J gene is TRBJ2-3, the V gene TRBV11-3; TRBD2 matches at 14 bases. Germline V gene data show CDR1 as SGHNT and CDR2 as YENEEA. The CDR3 contains 18 residues. V lost 4 bases, J lost 1 base, and 7 bases stayed unmatched. DNA for the CDR3: TGTGCCAGCAGCTCCGGGACTAGCGGGAGATTTGGCACAGATACGCAGTATTTT. Residues: CASSSGTSGRFGTDTQYF.

This clone appeared a few times. The gene calls are TRBV6-5 and TRBJ1-1; tentative D call: TRBD1 (6 bases). Trimming pared 0 bases from V and 9 bases from J, leaving 14 bases between. CDR1 is MNHEY and CDR2 is SVGAGI in the germline V gene. CDR3 length: 14 residues. CDR3 loop: CASSYSRDTGKAFF. The CDR3 coding sequence is TGTGCCAGCAGTTACTCGAGGGACACTGGGAAAGCTTTCTTT.

The chain is built from TRBV2 and TRBJ2-7, with unresolved D. The V end was cut by 3 bases, the J end by 0 bases, with 9 bases between. Germline-derived CDR1 and CDR2 are SNHLY and FYNNEI. The CDR3 runs 14 residues. CDR3 sequence: CASSDWTVSYEQYF. The CDR3 bases are TGTGCCAGCAGTGACTGGACGGTCTCCTACGAGCAGTACTTC. The full variable domain, with the rest looked up from reference TRBV2 and TRBJ2-7, is EPEVTQTPSHQVTQMGQEVILRCVPISNHLYFYWYRQILGQKVEFLVSFYNNEISEKSEIFDDQFSVERPDGSNFTLKIRSTKLEDSAMYFCASSDWTVSYEQYFGPGTRLTVT.

The gene calls are TRBV10-1 and TRBJ2-3; possibly TRBD2 for D (6 bases). This CDR3 has 14 residues. CDR1 is WNHNN and CDR2 is SYGVQD in the germline V gene (reference sequence). The V end was cut by 6 bases, the J end by 2 bases, with 12 bases between. CDR3 nucleotide sequence: TGCGCCAGCAGCCGGGAGCAGACCACAGATACGCAGTATTTT. Amino acid sequence: CASSREQTTDTQYF.

The V gene is TRBV6-5, the J gene TRBJ1-6; D gene unclear. The CDR3 has 13 residues. V dropped 7 bases and J dropped 7 bases, with 11 bases sitting between them. CDR1 is MNHEY, CDR2 SVGAGI, per germline. The CDR3 here is CASKRQFNSPLHF. DNA for the CDR3: TGTGCCAGCAAACGTCAGTTCAATTCACCCCTCCACTTT.

This clone was counted between two and nine times. The J gene is TRBJ2-1, the V gene TRBV5-1, with a tentative D call TRBD2 (6 bases). V shed 1 base and J shed 2 bases, with 10 bases lying between them. CDR3 length equals 15 residues. CDR1 is SGHRS and CDR2 is YFSETQ in the germline V gene. In DNA, the CDR3 is TGCGCCAGCAGCTTGAGTGGCGGGGCCTACAATGAGCAGTTCTTC. This gives the protein CASSLSGGAYNEQFF.